The next 18 T cell receptor beta chains were all read from a single sample in a study of shared clonotypes between healthy human individuals. Some clones are missing from TCRdb's copy, which holds only in-frame ones; the method was immunoSEQ multiplex PCR. The table shows about 460,000 clones, with 60% to 80% occurring only once. The sequenced sample was PBMCs. The receptors here all came from a woman aged 40 to 50 in good health. Some clones in this sample may be carry-over from other donors' samples.

The chain links TRBV30 to TRBJ1-2; D not certain. The V and J ends lost 2 bases and 4 bases respectively, with 11 bases between them. The CDR3 runs 13 residues. CDR1 is GTSNPN and CDR2 is SVGIG in the germline V gene (reference sequence). CDR3 amino acids: CAWSLEGTYGYTF. The CDR3 coding sequence is TGTGCCTGGAGTCTTGAGGGTACCTATGGCTACACCTTC.

The V gene is TRBV5-6, the J gene TRBJ1-1, with a tentative D call TRBD1 (6 bases). The CDR3 totals 14 residues. Germline assignment: CDR1 SGHDT and CDR2 YYEEEE. The V end was cut by 3 bases, the J end by 1 base, with 10 bases between. The CDR3, as DNA: TGTGCCAGCAGCTGGGGGGCCAGGAACACTGAAGCTTTCTTT. This gives the protein CASSWGARNTEAFF.

This clone has only a few counts. The genes are TRBV6-6 and TRBJ1-1; D not resolved. Trimming took 6 bases from V and 6 from J, leaving 20 bases between them. The CDR3 loop spans 15 amino acids. In germline, CDR1 is MNHNY, CDR2 SVGAGI (reference sequence). CDR3 amino acids: CASRTTGPSGAEAFF. The CDR3 bases are TGTGCCAGCAGAACCACCGGGCCCTCGGGCGCTGAAGCTTTCTTT.

A note on this clone: A far larger clone is off by one base, so a read error is likely. This CDR3 is also generated by other DNA sequences in the sample. The CDR3 region has the DNA TGCGCCACCAGCAGAGGGAACTATGGCTACACCTTC. This encodes CATSRGNYGYTF. The rearrangement links TRBV15 to TRBJ1-2; D is unclear. CDR1 is LNHNV and CDR2 is YYDKDF in the germline V gene (reference sequence). The CDR3 contains 12 residues.

On this clone: A far bigger clonotype differs at one base, so this is likely a read error. The same CDR3 also results from other DNA sequences found in this sample. In DNA, the CDR3 is TGCAGCGTCTCGGGGAACATGAACACTGAAGCGTTCTTT. Translated, it gives CSVSGNMNTEAFF. The rearrangement links TRBV29-1 to TRBJ1-1, with D unclear. The CDR3 runs to 13 residues. CDR1 is SQVTM and CDR2 is ANQGSEA in the germline V gene.

The chain employs TRBV4-1 and TRBJ1-1; D might be TRBD1 (5 bases). This CDR3 has 16 residues. CDR1 and CDR2 (germline): MGHRA, YSYEKL. The V end lost 1 base, the J end lost 5 bases, and 17 bases lay between the germline ends. The DNA for the CDR3 is TGCGCCAGCAGCCAAGGGGCGGGGCAGGCGGTAACTGAAGCTTTCTTT. Amino acid sequence: CASSQGAGQAVTEAFF.

This clone was recorded many times. The chain has TRBV4-2 and TRBJ2-5, with 7 positions matching TRBD1. The closer fit of TRBJ2-7 to the DNA end suggests the J call may be wrong. Per the germline V gene, CDR1 is LGHNA and CDR2 is YNFKEQ. This CDR3 has 15 residues. Written as DNA, the CDR3 is TGTGCCAGCAGCCGAAGAACAGGGGAAGGCTACGAGCAGTACTTC. Translation: CASSRRTGEGYEQYF.

The chain combines TRBV29-1 with TRBJ2-1; 7 nucleotides align to TRBD2. Germline V gene lookup returns CDR1 SQVTM and CDR2 ANQGSEA. The CDR3 runs to 14 residues. After removal of 7 bases from V and 9 bases from J, the junction contained 15 bases not matched to a gene. The CDR3 DNA reads as TGCAGCGCCCTCCCGGGGCCGCGGGAGAGTGAGCAGTTCTTC. The encoded protein is CSALPGPRESEQFF.

The chain combines TRBV15 with TRBJ2-3; a possible D gene is TRBD1 (6 bases). CDR3 size: 13 residues. Deletions cut 3 bases from V and 4 bases from J, with 8 bases between. Germline V gene data show CDR1 as LNHNV and CDR2 as YYDKDF (reference sequence). The CDR3 loop reads CATSSSGADTQYF. In DNA form, the CDR3 reads TGTGCCACCAGCAGCTCAGGGGCAGATACGCAGTATTTT.

This chain uses TRBV28 with TRBJ1-2; weak D call: TRBD1 (6 bases). Germline loops: CDR1 MDHEN, CDR2 SYDVKM. The CDR3 extends over 16 amino acids. Between the trimmed V and J ends, which lost 6 bases and 4 bases, there was a span of 21 bases. CDR3 coding DNA: TGTGCCAGCAGCCGTACCCAGGGGCCCTCTCTCTATGGCTACACCTTC. Translation gives CASSRTQGPSLYGYTF.

This clone was found many times. This sample includes further DNA sequences coding for the same CDR3. The chain links TRBV5-4 to TRBJ2-1, with D possibly TRBD1 on 6 matching bases. The CDR3 is made up of 15 amino acids. Germline V CDR1 and CDR2: SGHNT, YYREEE (reference sequence). The germline V and J ends were trimmed by 6 bases and 6 bases, with 19 bases remaining between them. The CDR3 sequence: CASMLRDNGRNEQFF. The CDR3, as DNA: TGTGCCAGCATGCTTCGGGACAACGGGCGCAATGAGCAGTTCTTC.

This chain uses TRBV27 with TRBJ2-7; 9 bases agree with TRBD2. The trim removed 6 bases at V and 5 bases at J, leaving 5 bases unmatched. CDR1 MNHEY and CDR2 SMNVEV come from the germline V gene (reference sequence). This CDR3 contains 13 residues. The CDR3 coding sequence is TGTGCCAGCAGAGTTGCGGGAGGGCACGAGCAGTACTTC. Encoded protein: CASRVAGGHEQYF.

The chain combines TRBV7-8 with TRBJ2-1; 10 bases agree with TRBD2. The CDR3 covers 17 residues. V lost 1 base to trimming and J lost 10 bases; unmatched junction nucleotides: 13. Germline V CDR1 and CDR2: SGHVS, FQNEAQ. The CDR3 reads CASSLGRASGRSAEQFF. The CDR3 DNA follows: TGTGCCAGCAGCTTAGGGCGGGCTAGCGGGAGATCTGCCGAGCAGTTCTTC.

This clone was counted only a few times. Since a far larger clone is one base different, this is likely a read error. This CDR3 is also generated by other DNA sequences in the sample. The chain carries TRBV30 and TRBJ2-2; possible D gene TRBD2, 5 bases. This CDR3 contains 14 residues. CDR1 is GTSNPN and CDR2 is SVGIG in the germline V gene (reference sequence). The CDR3 region is CAWSVQQNTGELFF. The CDR3 DNA sequence: TGTGCCTGGAGTGTACAACAGAACACCGGGGAGCTGTTTTTC. The entire variable domain, with the rest obtained from reference TRBV30 and TRBJ2-2, is as follows: SQTIHQWPATLVQPVGSPLSLECTVEGTSNPNLYWYRQAAGRGLQLLFYSVGIGQISSEVPQNLSASRPQDRQFILSSKKLLLSDSGFYLCAWSVQQNTGELFFGEGSRLTVL.

This clone was seen a single time. The CDR3 bases are TGTGCCAGCAGTATCAACAGGGGGGCGGATACGCAGTATTTT. Its protein is CASSINRGADTQYF. The gene calls are TRBV25-1 and TRBJ2-3, with TRBD1 matching over 8 bases. The V gene end was trimmed by 5 bases and the J gene end by 6 bases; junction bases not matched to a gene: 7. The germline V gene encodes CDR1 MGHDK and CDR2 SYGVNS. This CDR3 has 14 residues.

The chain recombines TRBV7-9 with TRBJ2-3; possibly TRBD1 for D (5 bases). The CDR3 covers 15 residues. CDR1 and CDR2 from the germline V gene are SEHNR and FQNEAQ (reference sequence). Trimming removed 6 bases at V and 0 bases at J, with 13 bases between. In DNA, the CDR3 is TGTGCCAGCAGTTCACGACAGCCAAGCACAGATACGCAGTATTTT. Translation: CASSSRQPSTDTQYF.

This clone was seen only a few times. The J gene is TRBJ2-1, the V gene TRBV5-1; D gene unclear. Germline CDR1 is SGHRS and CDR2 is YFSETQ. The CDR3 length is 15 residues. Deletions cut 0 bases from V and 0 bases from J, with 7 bases between. This chain's CDR3 is CASSLVVSSYNEQFF. The CDR3 DNA sequence: TGCGCCAGCAGCTTGGTGGTGAGCTCCTACAATGAGCAGTTCTTC.

For this clone: The same CDR3 is also encoded by other DNA sequences in this sample. This sequence joins TRBV4-2 and TRBJ2-1; no clear D. The CDR3 length is 12 residues. Germline-derived CDR1 and CDR2 are LGHNA and YNFKEQ. V lost 1 base and J lost 6, with 4 bases in between. DNA for the CDR3: TGTGCCAGCAGCCAAGGGGGCAATGAGCAGTTCTTC. It translates to CASSQGGNEQFF.